A single sample gave rise to the 25 T cell receptor beta chains below, sequenced in a study of cytomegalovirus exposure and HLA in healthy donors. PCR involved 60 Vbeta and 13 Jbeta primers. The method was immunoSEQ multiplex PCR; TCRdb's version includes in-frame clones alone and lacks a portion of them. The sample has some 170,000 clones, roughly 79% seen once; the top ten hold 4.9%. Sequences were obtained from PBMCs. The receptors shown here come from a young woman in good health and CMV-seropositive.

This clone was observed a single time. The rearrangement links TRBV5-4 to TRBJ1-2; 8 nucleotides agree with TRBD1. V was pared by 4 bases and J by 6 bases, with 8 bases of the junction left unmatched. This CDR3 has 14 residues. Germline CDR1 and CDR2: SGHNT and YYREEE (reference sequence). CDR3 loop: CASSPGQGWDGYTF. The DNA for the CDR3 is TGTGCCAGCAGCCCTGGACAGGGTTGGGATGGCTACACCTTC.

V and J are TRBV4-3 and TRBJ2-3, with D hard to call. The CDR3 has 13 residues. The V end lost 0 bases, the J end lost 9 bases, and 10 bases lay between the germline ends. CDR1 and CDR2 (germline): LGHNA, YSLEER. The CDR3 sequence is CASSQDQPGTQYF. CDR3 nucleotide sequence: TGCGCCAGCAGCCAAGACCAGCCAGGAACGCAGTATTTT.

The chain links TRBV10-1 to TRBJ1-2; 10 bases agree with TRBD1. V was pared by 2 bases and J by 9 bases, with 9 bases of the junction left unmatched. The germline V gene has CDR1 WNHNN and CDR2 SYGVQD (reference sequence). The CDR3 contains 15 residues. The CDR3 nucleotides are TGCGCCAGCAGTGAGATGCCGGACAGGGGGAATAGCTACACCTTC. Its translation: CASSEMPDRGNSYTF.

The chain recombines TRBV15 with TRBJ1-3; D is uncertain. Germline assignment: CDR1 LNHNV and CDR2 YYDKDF (reference sequence). The V end lost 3 bases, the J end lost 0 bases, and 15 bases lay between the germline ends. CDR3 length: 17 residues. The CDR3 sequence: CATSRGGGLNSGNTIYF. CDR3 nucleotide sequence: TGTGCCACCAGCAGGGGAGGAGGTCTCAACTCTGGAAACACCATATATTTT.

Notes on this clone: One end of the junction fails to match germline, which may point to a read error. This chain connects TRBV7-9 to TRBJ1-2; D gene ambiguous. The CDR3 totals 12 residues. Germline CDR1 is SEHNR and CDR2 is FQNEAQ (reference sequence). CDR3 residues: CSSRPLELCYTF. DNA for the CDR3: TGTTCCAGCAGGCCTCTGGAACTATGCTACACCTTC.

The rearrangement joins TRBV6-1 to TRBJ1-5, with D uncertain. The CDR3 totals 13 residues. Germline CDR1 is MNHNS and CDR2 is SASEGT. V was pared by 4 bases and J by 4 bases, with 8 bases between. In DNA form, the CDR3 reads TGTGCCAGCAGTGGCTGGCCAAATCAGCCCCAGCATTTT. Translated: CASSGWPNQPQHF.

This chain links TRBV7-9 with TRBJ2-1; TRBD1 matches 7 bases. The CDR3 is made up of 12 amino acids. Germline lookup yields CDR1 SEHNR and CDR2 FQNEAQ (reference sequence). Unmatched junction bases numbered 2, after V lost 4 bases and J lost 8 bases. CDR3 DNA: TGTGCCAGCAGCTCACAGGGGCATGAGCAGTTCTTC. The encoded protein is CASSSQGHEQFF.

This clone was seen more than once but under ten times. J is TRBJ1-1 and V is TRBV27, with TRBD1 identical over 12 bases. Germline assignment: CDR1 MNHEY and CDR2 SMNVEV (reference sequence). The CDR3 is made up of 18 amino acids. V lost 0 bases, J lost 4 bases, and 9 bases stayed unmatched. CDR3 bases: TGTGCCAGCAGTTTATCCGCCCGGGGACAGGGGGCAGTCACTGAAGCTTTCTTT. This gives the protein CASSLSARGQGAVTEAFF.

This clone has just a few counts. The rearrangement links TRBV7-3 to TRBJ1-1, with a weak D call TRBD1 (5 bases). The CDR3 spans 15 residues. V shed 1 base and J shed 1 base, with 10 bases lying between them. The germline V gene encodes CDR1 SGHTA and CDR2 FQGTGA. CDR3 residues: CASSLNQGKNTEAFF. CDR3 bases: TGTGCCAGCAGCTTAAACCAGGGAAAGAACACTGAAGCTTTCTTT.

V is TRBV15 and J is TRBJ1-6, with D unresolved. This CDR3 has 15 residues. The germline V gene encodes CDR1 LNHNV and CDR2 YYDKDF (reference sequence). Trimming took off 1 base at V and 9 bases at J, with 13 bases between the two ends. CDR3 protein: CATSRAAGVSSPLHF. CDR3 nucleotide sequence: TGTGCCACCAGCAGAGCCGCGGGAGTGAGTTCACCCCTCCACTTT.

This clone was counted only a few times. J is TRBJ2-1 and V is TRBV6-1; D is unresolved. The CDR3 has 11 residues. Germline CDR1 and CDR2: MNHNS and SASEGT. The V end lost 4 bases, the J end lost 5 bases, and 3 bases lay between the germline ends. The CDR3 DNA is TGTGCCAGCAGTGCTAACAATGAGCAGTTCTTC. Translation gives CASSANNEQFF.

V usage is TRBV7-9 and J usage is TRBJ1-1; 7 nucleotides match TRBD1. The CDR3 sequence is 13 residues long. The V and J ends lost 3 bases and 9 bases, in that order; junction bases with no gene match: 7. CDR1 SEHNR and CDR2 FQNEAQ come from the germline V gene (reference sequence). CDR3 protein: CASSFNQQGKAFF. DNA for the CDR3: TGTGCCAGCAGCTTCAACCAACAGGGGAAAGCTTTCTTT.

A note on this clone: The sample contains more than one DNA sequence encoding this CDR3. The V gene is TRBV5-1, the J gene TRBJ2-7, with 8 positions matching TRBD1. This CDR3 has 13 residues. Germline loops: CDR1 SGHRS, CDR2 YFSETQ. The J segment lost 3 bases and the V segment lost 2 bases, leaving 1 base of the junction unmatched. Written as DNA, the CDR3 is TGCGCCAGCAGCTTAGGGACAGGCTACGAGCAGTACTTC. This translates into CASSLGTGYEQYF.

The J gene is TRBJ2-1, the V gene TRBV9, with 10 bases identical to TRBD2. The CDR3 has 15 amino acids. Germline CDR1 is SGDLS and CDR2 is YYNGEE. The ends lost 7 bases at V and 9 bases at J; junction bases unmatched: 13. The CDR3 DNA reads TGTGCCAGCTCCCGCCCAGCGGGGGGGCGTCCTGAGCAGTTCTTC. Translated: CASSRPAGGRPEQFF.

The V and J genes are TRBV20-1 and TRBJ1-1, with a tentative D call TRBD1 (5 bases). Germline values: CDR1 DFQATT, CDR2 SNEGSKA (reference sequence). Between the trimmed V and J ends, which lost 5 bases and 5 bases, there was a span of 9 bases. This CDR3 has 11 residues. The CDR3 spells CSADGGTEAFF. For the CDR3, the DNA is TGCAGTGCTGACGGGGGAACTGAAGCTTTCTTT.

The sample holds one count of this clone. V is TRBV7-8 and J is TRBJ2-5; the D gene is possibly TRBD2 (5 bases). V lost 5 bases and J 5 bases, leaving 15 bases between the germline ends. This CDR3 is 14 amino acids long. In germline, CDR1 is SGHVS, CDR2 FQNEAQ. CDR3 sequence: CASSPPGVGETQYF. CDR3 bases: TGTGCCAGCAGCCCCCCCGGGGTGGGCGAGACCCAGTACTTC.

DNA for the CDR3: TGTGCCAGCAGTTACTCGGGGGCCAATGAGCAGTTCTTC. It encodes CASSYSGANEQFF. The V call is TRBV6-5, the J call TRBJ2-1; TRBD1 might be the D (6 bases). V was trimmed by 0 bases and J by 6 bases, leaving 6 bases between them. Germline loops: CDR1 MNHEY, CDR2 SVGAGI. The CDR3 consists of 13 residues.

V usage is TRBV19 and J usage is TRBJ1-6; perhaps TRBD1 as D (5 bases). Trimming left V 6 bases short and J 3 bases short, with 12 bases between. CDR1 and CDR2 (germline): LNHDA, SQIVND (reference sequence). This CDR3 comprises 15 residues. Here the CDR3 reads CASSVGHHYNSPLHF. CDR3 nucleotides: TGTGCCAGTAGCGTCGGACACCACTATAATTCACCCCTCCACTTT. The full variable domain, in which reference TRBV19 and TRBJ1-6 provide the parts outside the CDR3, is DGGITQSPKYLFRKEGQNVTLSCEQNLNHDAMYWYRQDPGQGLRLIYYSQIVNDFQKGDIAEGYSVSREKKESFPLTVTSAQKNPTAFYLCASSVGHHYNSPLHFGNGTRLTVT.

The rearrangement uses TRBV11-1 and TRBJ2-2, with 8 nucleotides matching TRBD2. The CDR3 spans 15 residues. CDR1 and CDR2 from the germline V gene are SGHAT and FQDESV (reference sequence). J gave up 3 bases and V 2 bases, and 2 bases lay outside the gene matches. CDR3 protein: CASSLYGGDTGELFF. CDR3 DNA: TGTGCCAGCAGCTTATACGGGGGGGACACCGGGGAGCTGTTTTTT.

The J gene is TRBJ2-1, the V gene TRBV7-9; TRBD1 matches 8 bases. With V trimmed by 5 bases and J by 5 bases, 20 bases remained unmatched. Germline CDR1 SEHNR, CDR2 FQNEAQ (reference sequence). CDR3 length equals 19 residues. The CDR3 here is CASSPRRQGAGLFDNEQFF. DNA for the CDR3: TGTGCCAGCAGCCCTCGCCGTCAGGGGGCCGGTCTCTTCGACAATGAGCAGTTCTTC.

J is TRBJ2-3 and V is TRBV7-9; TRBD1 is a possible D gene (6 bases). V dropped 5 bases and J dropped 0 bases, with 18 bases sitting between them. The CDR3 is 17 residues long. Germline-derived CDR1 and CDR2 are SEHNR and FQNEAQ (reference sequence). CDR3 in amino acids: CASSPQGAGLSTDTQYF. For the CDR3, the DNA is TGTGCCAGCAGCCCACAGGGTGCTGGCCTCAGCACAGATACGCAGTATTTT.

The chain carries TRBV18 and TRBJ1-5, with 8 positions matching TRBD1. Trimming cost V 1 base and J 0 bases; bases outside gene matches: 5. Looked up from germline, CDR1 is KGHSH and CDR2 is LQKENI. The length of the CDR3 is 17 residues. CDR3 in DNA: TGTGCCAGCTCACCACGCGCAGGGGGCTATAGCAATCAGCCCCAGCATTTT. This gives the protein CASSPRAGGYSNQPQHF. Full variable domain (rest looked up from reference TRBV18 and TRBJ1-5): NAGVMQNPRHLVRRRGQEARLRCSPMKGHSHVYWYRQLPEEGLKFMVYLQKENIIDESGMPKERFSAEFPKEGPSILRIQQVVRGDSAAYFCASSPRAGGYSNQPQHFGDGTRLSIL.

This chain links TRBV9 with TRBJ2-5, with 9 bases matching TRBD2. V shed 0 bases and J 3 bases; nucleotides not matched to a gene: 12. The germline V gene encodes CDR1 SGDLS and CDR2 YYNGEE. The CDR3 contains 18 residues. The CDR3, as DNA: TGTGCCAGCAGCGTAGGGGCCAAGCGGGGGGCCGGGGAAGAGACCCAGTACTTC. It encodes CASSVGAKRGAGEETQYF. The full variable domain, rest sourced from reference TRBV9 and TRBJ2-5, is DSGVTQTPKHLITATGQRVTLRCSPRSGDLSVYWYQQSLDQGLQFLIQYYNGEERAKGNILERFSAQQFPDLHSELNLSSLELGDSALYFCASSVGAKRGAGEETQYFGPGTRLLVL.

This chain uses TRBV27 with TRBJ2-2, with D unresolved. This CDR3 spans 13 amino acids. Germline V gene lookup returns CDR1 MNHEY and CDR2 SMNVEV (reference sequence). The V end lost 4 bases, the J end lost 6 bases, and 9 bases lay between the germline ends. The CDR3 nucleotides read TGTGCCAGCAGTTCCAGTTTTCCCGGGGAGCTGTTTTTT. This gives the protein CASSSSFPGELFF.

The V call is TRBV2, the J call TRBJ2-3; 14 positions agree with TRBD2. CDR3 length: 20 amino acids. Per germline, CDR1 SNHLY and CDR2 FYNNEI. V was clipped by 2 bases and J by 2 bases; unmatched bases: 12. Here the CDR3 DNA reads TGTGCCAGCAGTGAAAGCCCCCCCGGACTAGCGGGGGGACCCACAGATACGCAGTATTTT. Amino acids: CASSESPPGLAGGPTDTQYF.